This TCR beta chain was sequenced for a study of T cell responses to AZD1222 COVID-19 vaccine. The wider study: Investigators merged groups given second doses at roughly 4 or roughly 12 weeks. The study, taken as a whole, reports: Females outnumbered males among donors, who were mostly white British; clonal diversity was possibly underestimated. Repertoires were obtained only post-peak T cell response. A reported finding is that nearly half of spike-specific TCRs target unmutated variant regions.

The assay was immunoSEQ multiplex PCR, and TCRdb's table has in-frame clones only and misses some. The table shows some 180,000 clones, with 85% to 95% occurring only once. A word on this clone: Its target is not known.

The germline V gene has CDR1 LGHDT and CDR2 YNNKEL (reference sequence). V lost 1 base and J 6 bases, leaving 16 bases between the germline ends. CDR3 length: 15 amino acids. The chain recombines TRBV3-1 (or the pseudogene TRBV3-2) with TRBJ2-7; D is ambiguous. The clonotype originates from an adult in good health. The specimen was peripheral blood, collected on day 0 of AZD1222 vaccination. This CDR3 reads CASSQAGASAAEQYF. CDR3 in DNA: TGTGCCAGCAGCCAAGCAGGAGCGTCCGCTGCCGAGCAGTACTTC.